These 32 T cell receptor beta chains were all obtained from the same sample, sequenced in a study of monozygotic twins with inflammatory bowel disease. With the 5' RACE reads reprocessed, TCRdb shows one record per CDR3 protein and no DNA. The specimen's table records approximately 400,000 distinct CDR3 sequences. Specimen: blood. Receptors originate from a human donor with ulcerative colitis or Crohn's disease, or a healthy co-twin of an affected twin (not recorded which).

The CDR3 sequence: CASSFLLGRGGMNTEAFF. The chain joins TRBV11-1 to TRBJ1-1. Germline CDR1 reads SGHAT; CDR2 reads FQDESV (reference sequence). CDR3 length: 18 residues.

This chain's CDR3 is CASSNRGGDEKLFF. The chain combines TRBV12-3 or TRBV12-4 with TRBJ1-4; the TRBD1 assignment by TCRdb is unverifiable without DNA. The CDR3 is 14 residues long.

This chain links TRBV29-1 with TRBJ2-1. The germline V gene encodes CDR1 SQVTM and CDR2 ANQGSEA. This CDR3 has 12 residues. The chain's CDR3 is CRVGSRASEQFF.

This chain joins TRBV20-1 and TRBJ2-1; no DNA is available, so the TRBD1 call from TCRdb remains unchecked. This CDR3 is built from 15 residues. In germline, CDR1 is DFQATT, CDR2 SNEGSKA (reference sequence). CDR3 in amino acids: CSARGGLQGYNEQFF.

V usage is TRBV5-5 and J usage is TRBJ2-1; TCRdb's assignment of TRBD2 cannot be checked, as there is no DNA. CDR3 length: 17 amino acids. Germline CDR1 and CDR2: SGHKS and YYEKEE (reference sequence). The CDR3 spells CASSLVGTSGGYNEQFF.

The V call is TRBV12-3 or TRBV12-4, the J call TRBJ2-1; TCRdb's D gene call, TRBD2, goes unchecked for lack of DNA. The CDR3 loop spans 16 amino acids. CDR3 amino acids: CASSPSGGGNYNEQFF.

This rearrangement joins TRBV28 to TRBJ2-3; TCRdb calls TRBD2, which cannot be checked without DNA. Germline V gene sequence: CDR1 MDHEN, CDR2 SYDVKM. This CDR3 contains 19 residues. The CDR3 loop reads CASSSVIVPAGGPADTQYF.

The rearrangement links TRBV7-9 to TRBJ2-2. CDR1 SEHNR and CDR2 FQNEAQ come from the germline V gene (reference sequence). The CDR3 has 16 residues. CDR3: CASSSRTAYDTGELFF.

The rearrangement uses TRBV7-9 and TRBJ2-5; TCRdb lists TRBD1, though no DNA is available to test this call. Looked up from germline, CDR1 is SEHNR and CDR2 is FQNEAQ (reference sequence). This CDR3 contains 15 residues. The CDR3 sequence is CASSFGQGDRETQYF.

This chain joins TRBV7-8 and TRBJ1-1; lacking DNA, the TRBD1 call made by TCRdb goes unchecked. The CDR3 is 14 amino acids. CDR1 and CDR2 (germline): SGHVS, FQNEAQ. CDR3 loop: CASSPSTGLYEAFF.

The rearrangement joins TRBV3-1 to TRBJ1-3. CDR1 and CDR2 from the germline V gene are LGHDT and YNNKEL (reference sequence). This CDR3 spans 13 amino acids. This chain's CDR3 is CASRAASGNTIYF.

The chain joins TRBV10-2 to TRBJ2-1; the TCRdb call, TRBD2, lacks DNA for checking. CDR3 length equals 20 residues. CDR1 and CDR2 from the germline V gene are WSHSY and SAAADI. CDR3 protein: CASSPALAGTSGRALREQFF.

The rearrangement uses TRBV4-3 and TRBJ2-7; TCRdb's D call, TRBD1, is unchecked because there is no DNA. This CDR3 is built from 15 residues. From germline, CDR1 is LGHNA and CDR2 YSLEER. CDR3 in amino acids: CASSPGTGGSYEQYF.

The V gene is TRBV10-3, the J gene TRBJ2-5. Germline loops: CDR1 ENHRY, CDR2 SYGVKD. The CDR3 has 16 amino acids. CDR3 residues: CAISESGVWNQETQYF.

The gene calls are TRBV13 and TRBJ2-7; the TCRdb call, TRBD1, lacks DNA for checking. CDR1 is PRHDT and CDR2 is FYEKMQ in the germline V gene (reference sequence). The CDR3 is 13 residues long. The CDR3 sequence: CASGDRSSYEQYF.

CDR3 amino acids: CASWQGGGELFF. This sequence joins TRBV27 and TRBJ2-2. Germline CDR1 is MNHEY and CDR2 is SMNVEV (reference sequence). The CDR3 has 12 amino acids.

The chain links TRBV7-2 to TRBJ2-5. Germline V CDR1 and CDR2: SGHTA, FQGNSA. The CDR3 is 13 residues long. CDR3 amino acids: CASSVLIKETQYF.

The rearrangement uses TRBV24-1 and TRBJ1-1; without DNA, the TCRdb call of TRBD1 cannot be checked. Germline V gene sequence: CDR1 KGHDR, CDR2 SFDVKD. The CDR3 is made up of 15 amino acids. CDR3 region: CATRRGGAENTEAFF.

This chain links TRBV19 with TRBJ2-1; the TCRdb call, TRBD2, lacks DNA for checking. The CDR3 has 15 residues. CDR1 is LNHDA and CDR2 is SQIVND in the germline V gene (reference sequence). The CDR3 region is CASSRRETFYNEQFF.

The rearrangement links TRBV5-1 to TRBJ1-1. The CDR3 is 13 amino acids. Germline assignment: CDR1 SGHRS and CDR2 YFSETQ. The CDR3 is CASSPHLDTEAFF.

The chain links TRBV4-3 to TRBJ1-2; absent DNA, TCRdb's TRBD1 call cannot be checked. The CDR3 runs to 15 residues. CDR1 is LGHNA, CDR2 YSLEER, per germline. CDR3 in amino acids: CASSQAHRANYGYTF.

The J gene is TRBJ1-5, the V gene TRBV27; no DNA is available, so the TRBD1 call from TCRdb remains unchecked. The CDR3 totals 14 residues. Germline V lookup: CDR1 MNHEY, CDR2 SMNVEV (reference sequence). CDR3 region: CASSVQGRNQPQHF.

The V gene is TRBV5-5, the J gene TRBJ1-6. CDR3 length: 16 amino acids. CDR1 is SGHKS, CDR2 YYEKEE, per germline (reference sequence). The CDR3 loop is CASSSQGRIGNSPLHF.

CDR3 protein: CASSPTGTRRGTEAFF. The chain recombines TRBV3-1 with TRBJ1-1; TCRdb gives TRBD1 as the D gene, but with no DNA this cannot be confirmed. Germline assignment: CDR1 LGHDT and CDR2 YNNKEL (reference sequence). The CDR3 is made up of 16 amino acids.

The rearrangement links TRBV27 to TRBJ2-5. This CDR3 has 14 residues. From germline, CDR1 is MNHEY and CDR2 SMNVEV (reference sequence). The chain's CDR3 is CASSLRRYQETQYF.

The rearrangement uses TRBV3-1 and TRBJ2-1; TCRdb reports TRBD1, a call that lacks DNA to check it against. This CDR3 spans 14 amino acids. Germline CDR1 is LGHDT and CDR2 is YNNKEL (reference sequence). CDR3 residues: CASSPGQGFSEQFF.

The chain links TRBV5-5 to TRBJ1-3. The germline CDR1 and CDR2 sequences are SGHKS and YYEKEE (reference sequence). The CDR3 runs 13 residues. The CDR3 protein is CASELGSGNTIYF.

The chain joins TRBV18 to TRBJ2-7; TCRdb designates TRBD2, a call that cannot be tested without DNA. The CDR3 is 14 residues long. Germline CDR1 KGHSH, CDR2 LQKENI. CDR3 loop: CASSQAGLTYEQYF. Variable domain in full (rest from reference TRBV18 and TRBJ2-7): NAGVMQNPRHLVRRRGQEARLRCSPMKGHSHVYWYRQLPEEGLKFMVYLQKENIIDESGMPKERFSAEFPKEGPSILRIQQVVRGDSAAYFCASSQAGLTYEQYFGPGTRLTVT.

The rearrangement joins TRBV19 to TRBJ2-1; TCRdb indicates TRBD2, and absent DNA this call remains unverified. Germline V lookup: CDR1 LNHDA, CDR2 SQIVND (reference sequence). The CDR3 is made up of 17 amino acids. The CDR3 region is CASTMGLAGAHYNEQFF.

The genes are TRBV28 and TRBJ1-1; TCRdb names TRBD1, which stays unverified in the absence of DNA. This CDR3 comprises 16 residues. Germline CDR1 MDHEN, CDR2 SYDVKM. CDR3 sequence: CASSPRQGRSNTEAFF.

V usage is TRBV6-1 and J usage is TRBJ1-6. Germline assignment: CDR1 MNHNS and CDR2 SASEGT. The length of the CDR3 is 12 residues. The CDR3 region is CASSDWGSPLHF.

The gene calls are TRBV12-3 or TRBV12-4 and TRBJ1-1. The CDR3 runs 16 residues. CDR3 region: CASSLYHRRTNTEAFF.